This TCR beta chain was captured by sequencing in a study of CD8 T cells in ankylosing spondylitis. Notes on the study in general: In reactive arthritis synovial fluid and blood, some motif variants had been reported before. Made up of fewer than ten highly homologous variants, a TCR beta motif appeared characteristic of ankylosing spondylitis blood. Reportedly, significant enrichment of disease-linked clones occurred in matched ankylosing spondylitis synovial fluid.

TCRdb independently ran MiXCR on the 5' RACE reads; one entry per CDR3 protein. Of about 200,000 distinct CDR3 sequences in the sample, approximately 7.3% are singletons; the top ten hold 14%. This clonotype came up many times. Antigen specificity is unknown. Germline V gene data show CDR1 as SGHRS and CDR2 as YFSETQ. V lost 9 bases and J 9 bases, leaving 28 bases between the germline ends. This CDR3 has 16 amino acids. The source is a male donor with ankylosing spondylitis. The chain links TRBV5-1 to TRBJ2-1, with D perhaps matching TRBD1 (6 bases). Source material: blood, either unsorted or a sorted T cell fraction (not recorded which). CDR3 bases: TGCGCCACCGAACCCACCGATGAGGGGGTTCAAGGTGAGCAGTTCTTC. It translates to CATEPTDEGVQGEQFF. Based on the CDR3 plus reference TRBV5-1 and TRBJ2-1, the full variable domain is KAGVTQTPRYLIKTRGQQVTLSCSPISGHRSVSWYQQTPGQGLQFLFEYFSETQRNKGNFPGRFSGRQFSNSRSEMNVSTLELGDSALYLCATEPTDEGVQGEQFFGPGTRLTVL.